This T cell receptor beta chain is drawn from a study of T cell changes during pregnancy in multiple sclerosis. Germline assignment: CDR1 SNHLY and CDR2 FYNNEI. CDR3 length: 13 residues. V was clipped by 10 bases and J by 7 bases; unmatched bases: 9. This table comes from immunoSEQ multiplex PCR, and its TCRdb copy is limited to in-frame clones, with some not included. The table shows around 60,000 clones, with 91% occurring only once. The rearrangement links TRBV2 to TRBJ2-5; 10 nucleotides line up with TRBD2. The receptor was derived from a female donor in good health, enrolled as a control in a pregnancy study. The material was CD4+ T cells from peripheral blood mononuclear cells, obtained after pregnancy. The CDR3 DNA reads TGTGCCACCTCCAGCGGGGGGGCCGTGACCCAGTACTTC. This sequence encodes CATSSGGAVTQYF.